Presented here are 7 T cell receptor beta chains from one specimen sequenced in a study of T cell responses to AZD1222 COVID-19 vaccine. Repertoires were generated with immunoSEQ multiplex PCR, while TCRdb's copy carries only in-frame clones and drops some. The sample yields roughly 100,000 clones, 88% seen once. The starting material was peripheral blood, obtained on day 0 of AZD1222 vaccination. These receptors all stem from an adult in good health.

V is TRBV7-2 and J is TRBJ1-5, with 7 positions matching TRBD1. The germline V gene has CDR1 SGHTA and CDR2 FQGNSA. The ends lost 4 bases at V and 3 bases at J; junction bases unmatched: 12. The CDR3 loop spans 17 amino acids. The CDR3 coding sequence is TGTGCCAGCAGCTCCAGGGGGGCGACGGGGTTCAATCAGCCCCAGCATTTT. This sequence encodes CASSSRGATGFNQPQHF.

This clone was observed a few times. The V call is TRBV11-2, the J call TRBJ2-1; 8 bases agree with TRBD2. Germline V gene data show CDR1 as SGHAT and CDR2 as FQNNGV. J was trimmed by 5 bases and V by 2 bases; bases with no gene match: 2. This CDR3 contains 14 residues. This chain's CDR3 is CASSLLAGNNEQFF. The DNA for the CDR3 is TGTGCCAGCAGCTTATTAGCGGGGAACAATGAGCAGTTCTTC.

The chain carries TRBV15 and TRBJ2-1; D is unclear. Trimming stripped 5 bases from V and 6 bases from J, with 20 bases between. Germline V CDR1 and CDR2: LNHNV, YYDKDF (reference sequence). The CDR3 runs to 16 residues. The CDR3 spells CATSGENSPKGNEQFF. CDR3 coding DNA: TGTGCCACCAGCGGTGAAAATAGTCCGAAGGGCAATGAGCAGTTCTTC.

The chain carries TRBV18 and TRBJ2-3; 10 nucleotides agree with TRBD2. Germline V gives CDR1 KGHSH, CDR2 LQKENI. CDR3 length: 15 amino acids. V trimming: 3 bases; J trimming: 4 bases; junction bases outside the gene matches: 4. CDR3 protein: CASSPRTSGADTQYF. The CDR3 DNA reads TGTGCCAGCTCACCTCGGACTAGCGGCGCAGATACGCAGTATTTT. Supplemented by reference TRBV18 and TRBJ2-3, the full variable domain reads NAGVMQNPRHLVRRRGQEARLRCSPMKGHSHVYWYRQLPEEGLKFMVYLQKENIIDESGMPKERFSAEFPKEGPSILRIQQVVRGDSAAYFCASSPRTSGADTQYFGPGTRLTVL.

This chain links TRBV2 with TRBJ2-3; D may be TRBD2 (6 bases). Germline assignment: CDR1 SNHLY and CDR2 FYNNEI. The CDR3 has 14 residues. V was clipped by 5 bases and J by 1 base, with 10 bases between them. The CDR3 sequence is CASSRLGGTDTQYF. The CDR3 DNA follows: TGTGCCAGCAGTCGACTAGGGGGCACAGATACGCAGTATTTT.

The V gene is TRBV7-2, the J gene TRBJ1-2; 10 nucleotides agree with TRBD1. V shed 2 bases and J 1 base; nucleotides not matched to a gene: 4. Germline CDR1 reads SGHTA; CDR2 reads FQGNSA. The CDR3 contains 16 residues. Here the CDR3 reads CASSLRDRGDNYGYTF. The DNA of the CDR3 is TGTGCCAGCAGCTTAAGGGACAGGGGAGATAACTATGGCTACACCTTC. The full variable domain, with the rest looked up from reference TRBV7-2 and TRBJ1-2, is GAGVSQSPSNKVTEKGKDVELRCDPISGHTALYWYRQSLGQGLEFLIYFQGNSAPDKSGLPSDRFSAERTGGSVSTLTIQRTQQEDSAVYLCASSLRDRGDNYGYTFGSGTRLTVV.

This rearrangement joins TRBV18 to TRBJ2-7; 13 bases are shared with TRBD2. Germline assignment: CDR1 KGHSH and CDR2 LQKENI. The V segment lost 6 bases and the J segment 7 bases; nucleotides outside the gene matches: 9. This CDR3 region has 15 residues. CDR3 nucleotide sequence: TGTGCCAGCTCCCGGACTAGCGGGGGCCCGGGGGAGCAGTACTTC. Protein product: CASSRTSGGPGEQYF.